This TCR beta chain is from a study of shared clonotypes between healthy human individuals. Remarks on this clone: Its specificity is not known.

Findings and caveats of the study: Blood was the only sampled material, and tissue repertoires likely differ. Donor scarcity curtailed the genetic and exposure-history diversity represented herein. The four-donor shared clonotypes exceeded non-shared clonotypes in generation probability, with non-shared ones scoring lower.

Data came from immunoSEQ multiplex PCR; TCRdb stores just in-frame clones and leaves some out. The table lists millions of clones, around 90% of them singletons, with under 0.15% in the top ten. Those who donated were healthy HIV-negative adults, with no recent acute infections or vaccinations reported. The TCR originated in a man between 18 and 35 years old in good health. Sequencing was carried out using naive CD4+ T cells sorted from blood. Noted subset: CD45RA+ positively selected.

The CDR3 loop reads CASSSRDLGDSPLHF. Written as DNA, the CDR3 is TGTGCCAGCAGCTCCCGGGACCTCGGTGACTCACCCCTCCACTTT. The chain carries TRBV7-8 and TRBJ1-6; tentatively, D is TRBD1 (5 bases). Germline V CDR1 and CDR2: SGHVS, FQNEAQ. The ends were cut back, 4 bases at V and 10 bases at J, with 17 bases in the middle. The CDR3 totals 15 residues.